These 25 T cell receptor beta chains originate from one sample sequenced in a study of T cells of healthy individuals. Each CDR3 protein gets one entry after TCRdb re-called the 5' RACE reads with MiXCR. The sample has around 100,000 distinct CDR3 sequences; roughly a sixth are singletons. Receptors originate from a human donor in good health.

The J gene is TRBJ2-7, the V gene TRBV20-1; TRBD1 is a possible D gene (6 bases). V lost 4 bases and J lost 2, with 9 bases in between. The CDR3 extends over 12 amino acids. The germline V gene has CDR1 DFQATT and CDR2 SNEGSKA (reference sequence). CDR3 DNA sequence: TGCAGTGCTACGGGACACACCTACGAGCAGTACTTC. Translation gives CSATGHTYEQYF.

This clonotype occurred a few times. The CDR3 DNA follows: TGTGCCAGCAGCTTAGATGGGACAGGGGCTGATACGCAGTATTTT. Translation gives CASSLDGTGADTQYF. J is TRBJ2-3 and V is TRBV7-8, with 10 nucleotides matching TRBD1. Trimming took 1 base from V and 6 from J; bases not matched to a gene: 4. The CDR3 consists of 15 residues. Germline loops: CDR1 SGHVS, CDR2 FQNEAQ.

The chain links TRBV2 to TRBJ1-3, with TRBD1 matching 7 bases. The germline CDR1 and CDR2 sequences are SNHLY and FYNNEI. This CDR3 is built from 16 residues. Trimming at V came to 7 bases and at J to 3 bases, leaving 12 bases not matched to a gene. The CDR3 region has the DNA TGTGCCAGCATGGGCGGGGACAGCAAAGATGGAAACACCATATATTTT. Its protein product is CASMGGDSKDGNTIYF.

This chain joins TRBV29-1 and TRBJ1-1; 8 bases align to TRBD1. The CDR3 totals 14 residues. Germline V lookup: CDR1 SQVTM, CDR2 ANQGSEA. V trimming: 6 bases; J trimming: 1 base; junction bases outside the gene matches: 7. In nucleotides, the CDR3 is TGCAGCGTCATTATAGACAGGGGGAACACTGAAGCTTTCTTT. Its protein product is CSVIIDRGNTEAFF.

This clonotype has at least ten counts. The chain links TRBV5-4 to TRBJ2-2; TRBD1 aligns across 7 bases. There are 14 residues in the CDR3. The V gene end was trimmed by 5 bases and the J gene end by 0 bases; junction bases not matched to a gene: 1. CDR1 and CDR2 from the germline V gene are SGHNT and YYREEE (reference sequence). The CDR3 is CASRGQSNTGELFF. The CDR3, as DNA: TGTGCCAGCAGGGGACAGTCGAACACCGGGGAGCTGTTTTTT.

This clonotype was seen repeatedly, ten times or more. V gene TRBV20-1 combines with J gene TRBJ1-6, with D unclear. The CDR3 sequence is 13 residues long. Germline lookup yields CDR1 DFQATT and CDR2 SNEGSKA (reference sequence). V was shortened by 3 bases and J by 8 bases, with 11 bases between the two germline ends. CDR3 coding DNA: TGCAGTGCTAGGGCCCCTGGGGATTCACCCCTCCACTTT. This codes for CSARAPGDSPLHF.

Only a few counts were recorded for this clonotype. The chain links TRBV12-3 or TRBV12-4 to TRBJ2-7; D ambiguous. The CDR3 extends over 12 amino acids. With 1 base removed from V and 4 bases from J, the gap between germline ends came to 5 bases. The CDR3 DNA is TGTGCCAGCAGTTTAGAACGTTACGAGCAGTACTTC. The encoded protein is CASSLERYEQYF.

This clonotype showed up just a few times. The chain carries TRBV11-2 and TRBJ2-1; no reliable D call. The CDR3 has 14 amino acids. V was clipped by 2 bases and J by 8 bases, with 13 bases between them. Germline V gives CDR1 SGHAT, CDR2 FQNNGV. The CDR3 spells CASSLKFSTDEQFF. DNA for the CDR3: TGTGCCAGCAGCTTAAAATTCTCTACAGATGAGCAGTTCTTC.

In its sample, this clonotype was seen many times. The chain is built from TRBV2 and TRBJ2-5; the match to TRBD1 covers 9 bases. In germline, CDR1 is SNHLY, CDR2 FYNNEI. This CDR3 has 15 residues. V was pared by 6 bases and J by 4 bases, with 9 bases of the junction left unmatched. CDR3 protein: CASRGQGFGGETQYF. In nucleotides, the CDR3 is TGTGCCAGCAGGGGACAGGGTTTTGGGGGAGAGACCCAGTACTTC.

The chain combines TRBV18 with TRBJ1-5; possibly TRBD1 for D (6 bases). This CDR3 region has 15 residues. CDR1 and CDR2 from the germline V gene are KGHSH and LQKENI. Trimming took 2 bases from V and 1 from J, leaving 9 bases between them. The CDR3 DNA is TGTGCCAGCTCACCAAGTAGGGGGAGCAATCAGCCCCAGCATTTT. Translation gives CASSPSRGSNQPQHF.

This clonotype was observed many times. This chain joins TRBV2 and TRBJ2-1, with 12 bases lining up with TRBD2. The CDR3 consists of 15 residues. The germline gives CDR1 SNHLY, CDR2 FYNNEI. V gave up 4 bases and J gave up 4 bases; unmatched junction bases: 2. The CDR3 DNA reads as TGTGCCAGCAGTGGGGGACTAGCGGGTTACAATGAGCAGTTCTTC. Encoded protein: CASSGGLAGYNEQFF.

This clonotype has at least ten counts. V is TRBV29-1 and J is TRBJ2-3; 9 nucleotides align to TRBD2. Trimming cost V 5 bases and J 2 bases; bases outside gene matches: 11. Germline CDR1 and CDR2: SQVTM and ANQGSEA. The CDR3 runs 16 residues. This CDR3 reads CSVRRGSGGVTDTQYF. In DNA, the CDR3 is TGCAGCGTTCGGAGGGGTAGCGGGGGCGTCACAGATACGCAGTATTTT.

This CDR3 reads CASSQRQGRDTQYF. The CDR3 DNA is TGTGCCAGCAGCCAGCGACAGGGTAGAGATACGCAGTATTTT. V is TRBV4-2 and J is TRBJ2-3, with 7 bases lining up with TRBD1. Germline lookup yields CDR1 LGHNA and CDR2 YNFKEQ. This CDR3 contains 14 residues. Trimming cost V 3 bases and J 5 bases; bases outside gene matches: 5.

The V gene is TRBV11-2, the J gene TRBJ2-5; 7 nucleotides match TRBD1. This CDR3 is 15 amino acids long. The germline CDR1 and CDR2 sequences are SGHAT and FQNNGV. Trimming took 5 bases from V and 2 from J; bases not matched to a gene: 8. The CDR3 loop reads CASSQNGQEQETQYF. The CDR3 bases are TGTGCCAGCAGCCAAAACGGACAGGAACAAGAGACCCAGTACTTC.

The CDR3 spells CASSLVSRGLSSEQFF. The CDR3, as DNA: TGCGCCAGCAGCTTGGTCTCCAGGGGGCTTAGTAGTGAGCAGTTCTTC. V usage is TRBV5-1 and J usage is TRBJ2-1; 8 bases line up with TRBD1. Unmatched junction bases numbered 11, after V lost 0 bases and J lost 9 bases. This CDR3 has 16 amino acids. Germline V gene data show CDR1 as SGHRS and CDR2 as YFSETQ.

This clonotype was picked up a small number of times. The CDR3 nucleotides read TGTGCCAGCAGCTTACAGGGTTTGTTCGGCTACACCTTC. It is translated as CASSLQGLFGYTF. The J gene is TRBJ1-2, the V gene TRBV5-5; tentative D call: TRBD1 (6 bases). This CDR3 is built from 13 residues. CDR1 SGHKS and CDR2 YYEKEE come from the germline V gene (reference sequence). Trimming left V 2 bases short and J 8 bases short, with 13 bases between.

The rearrangement joins TRBV18 to TRBJ2-3; D may be TRBD1 (6 bases). Trimming took 5 bases from V and 5 from J, leaving 11 bases between them. Germline V gene data show CDR1 as KGHSH and CDR2 as LQKENI. This CDR3 comprises 13 residues. CDR3 DNA sequence: TGTGCCAGCTCAGGGGGCGCGAGAGATACGCAGTATTTT. Protein: CASSGGARDTQYF.

This clonotype has ten or more counts. The chain employs TRBV27 and TRBJ2-3; no reliable D call. Trimming pared 6 bases from V and 5 bases from J, leaving 9 bases between. This CDR3 is built from 12 residues. Per germline, CDR1 MNHEY and CDR2 SMNVEV (reference sequence). The CDR3 sequence is CASSLTEDTQYF. CDR3 sequence (DNA): TGTGCCAGCAGCTTGACGGAAGATACGCAGTATTTT.

This clonotype was observed many times. The chain recombines TRBV14 with TRBJ1-2, with D unclear. The CDR3 consists of 13 residues. Germline V gives CDR1 SGHDN, CDR2 FVKESK. V gave up 3 bases and J gave up 4 bases, with 9 bases separating them. The chain's CDR3 is CASSHGPTYGYTF. The CDR3 DNA follows: TGTGCCAGCAGCCACGGTCCGACCTATGGCTACACCTTC. The variable domain in full, completed from reference TRBV14 and TRBJ1-2, reads EAGVTQFPSHSVIEKGQTVTLRCDPISGHDNLYWYRRVMGKEIKFLLHFVKESKQDESGMPNNRFLAERTGGTYSTLKVQPAELEDSGVYFCASSHGPTYGYTFGSGTRLTVV.

This clonotype has at least ten counts. The chain links TRBV11-2 to TRBJ2-3; 8 nucleotides line up with TRBD2. Germline-derived CDR1 and CDR2 are SGHAT and FQNNGV. CDR3 length: 15 amino acids. Germline trimming cut 3 bases from V and 1 base from J; bases unmatched to any gene: 3. The CDR3 loop reads CASSFEAGGTDTQYF. Written as DNA, the CDR3 is TGTGCCAGCAGCTTTGAAGCGGGAGGCACAGATACGCAGTATTTT.

Many counts were recorded for this clonotype. The chain links TRBV12-3 or TRBV12-4 to TRBJ2-1; D might be TRBD1 (5 bases). The ends were cut back, 6 bases at V and 10 bases at J, with 19 bases in the middle. The CDR3 extends over 14 amino acids. Here the CDR3 DNA reads TGTGCCAGCAGAATTACAGGTACCTACAGGGAGCAGTTCTTC. Translating gives CASRITGTYREQFF.

This clonotype was counted at least ten times. The chain employs TRBV7-9 and TRBJ1-1, with D tentatively TRBD1 (6 bases). This CDR3 is built from 15 residues. Germline V gene sequence: CDR1 SEHNR, CDR2 FQNEAQ (reference sequence). Trimming took off 4 bases at V and 4 bases at J, with 16 bases between the two ends. In nucleotides, the CDR3 is TGTGCCAGCAGCTCTAACACAGGGCGCGGCACTGAAGCTTTCTTT. Encoded protein: CASSSNTGRGTEAFF.

The rearrangement uses TRBV5-1 and TRBJ1-1; perhaps TRBD1 as D (5 bases). Germline assignment: CDR1 SGHRS and CDR2 YFSETQ. The V end lost 0 bases, the J end lost 5 bases, and 14 bases lay between the germline ends. CDR3 size: 15 residues. The CDR3 DNA reads as TGCGCCAGCAGCTTGGCCAACGGGGGGATGACTGAAGCTTTCTTT. Residues: CASSLANGGMTEAFF.

There are a few counts of this clonotype. The chain recombines TRBV7-9 with TRBJ2-5; 9 bases fit TRBD2. J gave up 5 bases and V 1 base, and 14 bases lay outside the gene matches. The germline V gene encodes CDR1 SEHNR and CDR2 FQNEAQ (reference sequence). The CDR3 has 18 residues. CDR3: CASSLVPSGAERRETQYF. The DNA for the CDR3 is TGTGCCAGCAGCTTAGTACCTAGCGGGGCGGAACGACGGGAGACCCAGTACTTC.

This clonotype was observed a few times. This chain connects TRBV9 to TRBJ2-3; TRBD1 aligns across 8 bases. J lost 0 bases, V lost 4 bases, and 4 bases had no gene match. Germline V lookup: CDR1 SGDLS, CDR2 YYNGEE. This CDR3 comprises 15 residues. CDR3: CASSFRTGSTDTQYF. Written as DNA, the CDR3 is TGTGCCAGCAGCTTTCGGACAGGGAGCACAGATACGCAGTATTTT.